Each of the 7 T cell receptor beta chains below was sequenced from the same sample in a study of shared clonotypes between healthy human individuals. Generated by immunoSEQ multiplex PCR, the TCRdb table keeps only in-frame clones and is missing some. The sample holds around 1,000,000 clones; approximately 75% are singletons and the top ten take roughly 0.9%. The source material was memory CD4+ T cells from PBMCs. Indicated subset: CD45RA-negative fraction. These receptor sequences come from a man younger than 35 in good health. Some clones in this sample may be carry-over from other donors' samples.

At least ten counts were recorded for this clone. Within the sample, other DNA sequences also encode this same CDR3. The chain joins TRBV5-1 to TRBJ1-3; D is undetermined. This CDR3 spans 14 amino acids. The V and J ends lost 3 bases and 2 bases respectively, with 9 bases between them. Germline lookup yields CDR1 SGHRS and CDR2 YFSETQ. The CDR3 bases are TGCGCCAGCAGCTCCTCGGGTACTGGAAACACCATATATTTT. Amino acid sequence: CASSSSGTGNTIYF.

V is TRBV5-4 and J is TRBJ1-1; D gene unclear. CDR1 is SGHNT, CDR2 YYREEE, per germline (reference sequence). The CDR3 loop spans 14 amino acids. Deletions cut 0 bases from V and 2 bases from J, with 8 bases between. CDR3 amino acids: CASSLDQINTEAFF. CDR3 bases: TGTGCCAGCAGCTTGGACCAGATAAACACTGAAGCTTTCTTT.

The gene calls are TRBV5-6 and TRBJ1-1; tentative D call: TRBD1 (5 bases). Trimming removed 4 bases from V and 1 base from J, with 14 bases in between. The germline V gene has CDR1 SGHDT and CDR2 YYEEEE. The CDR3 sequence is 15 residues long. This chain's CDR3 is CASSRFQGGNTEAFF. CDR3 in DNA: TGTGCCAGCAGCCGATTCCAGGGCGGGAACACTGAAGCTTTCTTT. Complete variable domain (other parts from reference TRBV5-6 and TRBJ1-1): DAGVTQSPTHLIKTRGQQVTLRCSPKSGHDTVSWYQQALGQGPQFIFQYYEEEERQRGNFPDRFSGHQFPNYSSELNVNALLLGDSALYLCASSRFQGGNTEAFFGQGTRLTVV.

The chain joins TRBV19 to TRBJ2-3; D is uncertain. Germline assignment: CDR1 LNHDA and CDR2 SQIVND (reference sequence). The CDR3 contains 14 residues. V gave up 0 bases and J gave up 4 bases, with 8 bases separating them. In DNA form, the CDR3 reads TGTGCCAGTAGTATAGACTTCCGCCCAGATACGCAGTATTTT. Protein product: CASSIDFRPDTQYF.

The CDR3 region is CSAGQGVNYGYTF. The CDR3 DNA follows: TGCAGCGCCGGACAGGGGGTGAACTATGGCTACACCTTC. The chain carries TRBV29-1 and TRBJ1-2, with 10 positions matching TRBD1. CDR3 length: 13 amino acids. With V trimmed by 7 bases and J by 2 bases, 4 bases remained unmatched. Looked up from germline, CDR1 is SQVTM and CDR2 is ANQGSEA.

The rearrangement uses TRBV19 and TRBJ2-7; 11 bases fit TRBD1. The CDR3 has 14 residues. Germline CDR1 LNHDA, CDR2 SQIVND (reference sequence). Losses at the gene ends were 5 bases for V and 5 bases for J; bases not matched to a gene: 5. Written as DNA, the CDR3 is TGTGCCAGTAGTGGCTGGGGACAGGGGGACGAGCAGTACTTC. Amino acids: CASSGWGQGDEQYF. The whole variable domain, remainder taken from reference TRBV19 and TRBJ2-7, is DGGITQSPKYLFRKEGQNVTLSCEQNLNHDAMYWYRQDPGQGLRLIYYSQIVNDFQKGDIAEGYSVSREKKESFPLTVTSAQKNPTAFYLCASSGWGQGDEQYFGPGTRLTVT.

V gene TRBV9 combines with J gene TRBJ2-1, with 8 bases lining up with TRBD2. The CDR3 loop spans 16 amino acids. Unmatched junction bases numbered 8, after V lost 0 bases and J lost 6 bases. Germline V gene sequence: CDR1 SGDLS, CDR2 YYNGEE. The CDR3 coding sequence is TGTGCCAGCAGCGTAGGGAGCCTAGCGGGCCTCAATGAGCAGTTCTTC. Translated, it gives CASSVGSLAGLNEQFF.